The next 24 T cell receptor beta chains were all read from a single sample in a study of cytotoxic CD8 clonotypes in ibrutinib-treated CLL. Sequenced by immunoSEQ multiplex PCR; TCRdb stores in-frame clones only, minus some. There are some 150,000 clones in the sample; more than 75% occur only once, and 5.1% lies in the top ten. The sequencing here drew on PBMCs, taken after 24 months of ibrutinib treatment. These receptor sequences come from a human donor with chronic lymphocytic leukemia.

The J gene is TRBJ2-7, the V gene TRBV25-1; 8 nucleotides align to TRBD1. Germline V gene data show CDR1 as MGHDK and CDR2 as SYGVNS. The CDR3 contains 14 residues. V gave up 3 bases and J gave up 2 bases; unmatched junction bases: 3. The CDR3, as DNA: TGTGCCAGCAGTGAGGGGGACAGGACCTACGAGCAGTACTTC. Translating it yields CASSEGDRTYEQYF.

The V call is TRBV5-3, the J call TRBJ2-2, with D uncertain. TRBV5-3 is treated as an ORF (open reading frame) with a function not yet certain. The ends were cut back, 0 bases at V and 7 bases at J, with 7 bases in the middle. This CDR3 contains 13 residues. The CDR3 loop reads CARSLAGGGELFF. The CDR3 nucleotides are TGTGCCAGAAGCTTGGCCGGCGGCGGGGAGCTGTTTTTT.

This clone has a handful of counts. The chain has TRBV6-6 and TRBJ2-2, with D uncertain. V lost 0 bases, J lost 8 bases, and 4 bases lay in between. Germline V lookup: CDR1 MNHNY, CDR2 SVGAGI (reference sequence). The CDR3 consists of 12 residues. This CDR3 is CASSYSPGELFF. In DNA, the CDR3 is TGTGCCAGCAGTTACTCGCCGGGGGAGCTGTTTTTT.

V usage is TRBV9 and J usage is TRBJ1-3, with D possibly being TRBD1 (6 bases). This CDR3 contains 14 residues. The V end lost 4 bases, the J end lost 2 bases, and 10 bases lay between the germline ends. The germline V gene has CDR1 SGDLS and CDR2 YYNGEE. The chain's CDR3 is CASSTGNAGNTIYF. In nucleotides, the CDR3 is TGTGCCAGCAGCACAGGGAATGCTGGAAACACCATATATTTT.

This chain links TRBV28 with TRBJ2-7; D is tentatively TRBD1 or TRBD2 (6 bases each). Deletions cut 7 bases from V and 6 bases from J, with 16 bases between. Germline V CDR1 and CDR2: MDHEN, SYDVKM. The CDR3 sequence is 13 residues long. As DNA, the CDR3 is TGTGCCAGCACCCTCGGGGGCCTTGGCGAGCAGTACTTC. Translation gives CASTLGGLGEQYF.

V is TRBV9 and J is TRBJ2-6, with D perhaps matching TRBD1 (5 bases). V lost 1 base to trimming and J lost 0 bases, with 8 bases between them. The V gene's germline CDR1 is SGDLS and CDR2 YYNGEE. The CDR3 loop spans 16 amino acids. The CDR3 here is CASSVRGNSGANVLTF. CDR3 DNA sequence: TGTGCCAGCAGCGTAAGGGGCAACTCTGGGGCCAACGTCCTGACTTTC.

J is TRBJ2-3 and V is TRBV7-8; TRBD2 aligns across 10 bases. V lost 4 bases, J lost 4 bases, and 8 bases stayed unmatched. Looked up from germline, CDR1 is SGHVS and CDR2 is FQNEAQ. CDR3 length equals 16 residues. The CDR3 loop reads CASSSNLAGAPDTQYF. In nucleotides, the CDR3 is TGTGCCAGCAGCTCCAATCTAGCGGGAGCTCCAGATACGCAGTATTTT.

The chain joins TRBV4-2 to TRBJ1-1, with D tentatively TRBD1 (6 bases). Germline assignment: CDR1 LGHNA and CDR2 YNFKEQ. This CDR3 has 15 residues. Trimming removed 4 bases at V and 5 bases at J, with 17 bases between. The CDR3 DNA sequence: TGTGCCAGCAGCCCAGGGGTGCAGGGGCGGACTGAAGCTTTCTTT. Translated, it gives CASSPGVQGRTEAFF.

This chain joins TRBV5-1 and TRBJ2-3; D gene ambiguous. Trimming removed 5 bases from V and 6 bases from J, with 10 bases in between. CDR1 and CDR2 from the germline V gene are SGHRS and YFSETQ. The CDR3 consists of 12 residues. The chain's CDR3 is CASSGSYDTQYF. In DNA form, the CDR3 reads TGCGCCAGCAGTGGGTCTTACGATACGCAGTATTTT.

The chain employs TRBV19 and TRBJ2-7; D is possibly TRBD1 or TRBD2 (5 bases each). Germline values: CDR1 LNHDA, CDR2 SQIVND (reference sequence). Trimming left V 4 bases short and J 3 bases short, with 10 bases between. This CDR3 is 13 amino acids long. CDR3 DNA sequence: TGTGCCAGTAGTAGGGACGGCTACTACGAGCAGTACTTC. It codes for CASSRDGYYEQYF.

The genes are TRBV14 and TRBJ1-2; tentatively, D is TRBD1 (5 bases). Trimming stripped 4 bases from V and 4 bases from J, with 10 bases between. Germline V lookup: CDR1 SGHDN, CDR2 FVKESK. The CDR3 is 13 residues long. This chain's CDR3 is CASSPGRGYGYTF. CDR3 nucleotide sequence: TGTGCCAGCAGCCCCGGGAGGGGCTATGGCTACACCTTC.

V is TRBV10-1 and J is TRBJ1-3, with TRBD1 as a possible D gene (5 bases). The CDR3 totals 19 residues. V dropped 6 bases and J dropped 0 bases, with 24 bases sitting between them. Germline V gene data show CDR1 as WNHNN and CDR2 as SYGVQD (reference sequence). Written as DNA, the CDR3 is TGCGCCAGCAGGGGCCCCCCCGCACCGGGACGGATCTCTGGAAACACCATATATTTT. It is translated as CASRGPPAPGRISGNTIYF.

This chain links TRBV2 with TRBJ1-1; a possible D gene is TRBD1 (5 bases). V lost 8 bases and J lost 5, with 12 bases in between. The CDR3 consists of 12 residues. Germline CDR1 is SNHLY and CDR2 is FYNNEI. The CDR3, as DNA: TGTGCCAGCTCTAGGGGTGGGACTGAAGCTTTCTTT. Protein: CASSRGGTEAFF.

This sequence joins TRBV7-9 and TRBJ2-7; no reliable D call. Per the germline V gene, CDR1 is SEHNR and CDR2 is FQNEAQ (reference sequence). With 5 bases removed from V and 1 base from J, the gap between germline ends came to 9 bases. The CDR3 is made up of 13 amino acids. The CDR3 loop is CASSPYRSYEQYF. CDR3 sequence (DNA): TGTGCCAGCAGCCCCTACCGGTCCTACGAGCAGTACTTC. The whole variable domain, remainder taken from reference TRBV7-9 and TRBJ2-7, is DTGVSQNPRHKITKRGQNVTFRCDPISEHNRLYWYRQTLGQGPEFLTYFQNEAQLEKSRLLSDRFSAERPKGSFSTLEIQRTEQGDSAMYLCASSPYRSYEQYFGPGTRLTVT.

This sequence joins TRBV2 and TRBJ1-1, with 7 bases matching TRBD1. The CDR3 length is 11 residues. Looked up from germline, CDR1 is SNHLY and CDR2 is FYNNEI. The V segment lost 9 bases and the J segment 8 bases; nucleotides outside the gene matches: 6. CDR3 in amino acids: CASHPGQEAFF. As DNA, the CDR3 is TGTGCCAGTCACCCGGGACAGGAAGCTTTCTTT.

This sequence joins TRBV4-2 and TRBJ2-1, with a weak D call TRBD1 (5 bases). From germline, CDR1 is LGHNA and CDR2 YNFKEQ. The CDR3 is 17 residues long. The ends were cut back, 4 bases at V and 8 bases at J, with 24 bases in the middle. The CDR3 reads CASSLSGAGIGVHEQFF. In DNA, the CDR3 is TGTGCCAGCAGCCTCTCTGGGGCAGGGATCGGCGTCCATGAGCAGTTCTTC.

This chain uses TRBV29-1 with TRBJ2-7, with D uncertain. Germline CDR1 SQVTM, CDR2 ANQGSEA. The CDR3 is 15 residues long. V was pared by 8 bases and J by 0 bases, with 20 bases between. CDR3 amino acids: CSSGSWARGSYEQYF. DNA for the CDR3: TGCAGCTCGGGCAGTTGGGCGCGAGGCTCCTACGAGCAGTACTTC.

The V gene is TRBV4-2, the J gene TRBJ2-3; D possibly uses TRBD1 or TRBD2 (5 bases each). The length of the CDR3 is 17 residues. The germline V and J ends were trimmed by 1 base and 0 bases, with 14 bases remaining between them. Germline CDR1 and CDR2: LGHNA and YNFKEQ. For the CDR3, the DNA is TGTGCCAGCAGCCAAGTGGGGCTAGCAGCTAGCACAGATACGCAGTATTTT. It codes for CASSQVGLAASTDTQYF.

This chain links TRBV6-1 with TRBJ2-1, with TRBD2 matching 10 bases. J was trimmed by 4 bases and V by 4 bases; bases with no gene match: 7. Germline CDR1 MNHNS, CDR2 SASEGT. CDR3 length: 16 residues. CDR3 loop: CASSGLAGLGYNEQFF. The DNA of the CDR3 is TGTGCCAGCAGTGGACTAGCGGGTCTCGGATACAATGAGCAGTTCTTC.

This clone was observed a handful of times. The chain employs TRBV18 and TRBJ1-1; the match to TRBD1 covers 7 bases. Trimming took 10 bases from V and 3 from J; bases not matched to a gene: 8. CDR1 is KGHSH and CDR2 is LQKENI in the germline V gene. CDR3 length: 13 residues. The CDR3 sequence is CATSPQGDTEAFF. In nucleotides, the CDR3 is TGTGCCACCTCCCCCCAGGGGGACACTGAAGCTTTCTTT. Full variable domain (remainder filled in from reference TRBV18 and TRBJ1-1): NAGVMQNPRHLVRRRGQEARLRCSPMKGHSHVYWYRQLPEEGLKFMVYLQKENIIDESGMPKERFSAEFPKEGPSILRIQQVVRGDSAAYFCATSPQGDTEAFFGQGTRLTVV.

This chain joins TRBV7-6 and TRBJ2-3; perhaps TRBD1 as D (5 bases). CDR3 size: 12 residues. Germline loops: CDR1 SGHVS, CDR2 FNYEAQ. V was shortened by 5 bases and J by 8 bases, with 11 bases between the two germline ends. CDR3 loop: CASSPRQGTQYF. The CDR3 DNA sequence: TGTGCCAGCAGCCCCCGGCAGGGTACGCAGTATTTT.

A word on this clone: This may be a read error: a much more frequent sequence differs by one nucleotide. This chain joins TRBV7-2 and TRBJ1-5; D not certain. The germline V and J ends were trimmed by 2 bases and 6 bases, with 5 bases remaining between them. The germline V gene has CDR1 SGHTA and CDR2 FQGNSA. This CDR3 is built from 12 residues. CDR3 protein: CASSLLGQPQHF. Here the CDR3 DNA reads TGTGCCAGCAGCTTACTGGGTCAGCCCCAGCATTTT.

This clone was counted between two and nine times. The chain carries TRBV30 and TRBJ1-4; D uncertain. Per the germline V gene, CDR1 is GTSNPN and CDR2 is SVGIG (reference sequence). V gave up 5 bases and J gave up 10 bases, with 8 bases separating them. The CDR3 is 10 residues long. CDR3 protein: CAWGLGKLFF. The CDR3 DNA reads TGTGCCTGGGGGTTGGGAAAACTGTTTTTT.

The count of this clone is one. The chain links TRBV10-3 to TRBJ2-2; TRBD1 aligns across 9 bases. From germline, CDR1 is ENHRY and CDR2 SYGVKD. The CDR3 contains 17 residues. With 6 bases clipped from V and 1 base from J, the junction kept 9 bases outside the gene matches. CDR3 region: CAISRGQGVENTGELFF. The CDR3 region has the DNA TGTGCCATCAGCCGGGGACAGGGTGTGGAGAACACCGGGGAGCTGTTTTTT.